Reported below is one T cell receptor beta chain. No antigen is known for it. This sample also contains other DNA sequences that code for the same CDR3. Naive CD8 cells, CD45RO-negative and positively selected for CCR7, excluded terminally differentiated effector memory CD45RA+ cells. Germline V gene data show CDR1 as LNHNV and CDR2 as YYDKDF (reference sequence). CDR3 length: 15 amino acids. The V and J ends lost 0 bases and 0 bases respectively, with 9 bases between them. This sample is drawn from a study of shared clonotypes between healthy human individuals. Study as a whole: Two female and a few male donors aged 18 to 49 were enrolled. Each donor contributed plates that comprised three CD4 naive, three CD4 memory, two CD8 naive and one CD8 memory. General study points: The study found roughly 5% of naive CD4 clonotypes shared across several donors. In general, naive subsets displayed greater estimated richness than memory subsets did.

This table comes from immunoSEQ multiplex PCR, and its TCRdb copy is limited to in-frame clones, with some not included. The sample holds 800,000 to 950,000 clones, 90% to 97% seen once. The rearrangement joins TRBV15 to TRBJ2-7; D gene uncertain. The sample consisted of naive CD8+ T cells sorted from blood. This clonotype was obtained from a man aged 25-40 years in good health. The DNA of the CDR3 is TGTGCCACCAGCAGAGATCTGGGAAGCTCCTACGAGCAGTACTTC. This translates into CATSRDLGSSYEQYF.